This T cell receptor beta chain emerged from a study of beta chain features in type 1 diabetes. Germline V gene data show CDR1 as SGHAT and CDR2 as FQNNGV. This CDR3 region has 15 residues. With 5 bases removed from V and 4 bases from J, the gap between germline ends came to 14 bases. Findings and caveats of the study: A moderate, significant TCRB CDR3 shortening appeared in type 1 diabetes across four CD4+ subsets. The naive, central memory and Treg TCRB repertoires of patients appeared to be more similar to one another than those of healthy donors.

Reverse transcribing all isolated RNA meant expressed TCRB transcripts were sequenced. Repertoires were generated with immunoSEQ multiplex PCR, while TCRdb's copy carries only in-frame clones and drops some. The sample lists roughly 140,000 clones; about 8.1% were seen once. Regarding this clone: The antigen remains unidentified.

Sorting that relied on CD45RO/CCR7/CD25/CD127/CD95/CD27 yielded CD4+ naive, central memory, regulatory and stem cell-like memory cells. The sample comprised central memory CD4+ T cells from blood. The clonotype was recovered from a man aged 18-30 years in good health. The chain combines TRBV11-2 with TRBJ1-4; D possibly corresponds to TRBD1 (6 bases). CDR3 protein: CASSVGGGNNEKLFF. The DNA for the CDR3 is TGTGCCAGCAGCGTGGGAGGGGGGAATAATGAAAAACTGTTTTTT.